This T cell receptor beta chain was found in a study of cytomegalovirus exposure and HLA in healthy donors. Regarding the study as a whole: There were some public TCRs occurring in many donors, but most TCR sequences were rare. There were some V segments, including TRBV6-2 and TRBV6-3, excluded as indistinguishable.

On this clone itself: Its matching antigen is unknown.

Trimming cost V 9 bases and J 6 bases; bases outside gene matches: 10. This CDR3 region has 13 residues. The germline CDR1 and CDR2 sequences are LNHDA and SQIVND (reference sequence). In the PCR, 60 Vbeta and 13 Jbeta primers were used. The protocol was immunoSEQ multiplex PCR, while the TCRdb copy is restricted to in-frame clones and leaves out a portion. Found here are about 160,000 clones, 79% of them singletons; the top ten hold roughly 2%. The chain uses TRBV19 and TRBJ2-7; 8 positions match TRBD1. The sequence was obtained from a man between 40 and 49 years old in good health and CMV-seronegative. The sample consisted of PBMCs. As DNA, the CDR3 is TGTGCCAGCGGACAGGGATCAGGTGCCGAGCAGTACTTC. This sequence encodes CASGQGSGAEQYF.